This TCR beta chain was sequenced for a study of blood T cell repertoires in COVID-19. Sequenced by immunoSEQ multiplex PCR; TCRdb stores in-frame clones only, minus some. The profile shows under 65,000 clones, 85% to 90% of them singletons. Patients of the Seattle cohort, enrolled during active infection, were followed longitudinally. V shed 1 base and J shed 8 bases, with 11 bases lying between them. The CDR3 covers 13 residues. The germline V gene has CDR1 LNHDA and CDR2 SQIVND (reference sequence). The chain uses TRBV19 and TRBJ1-1; D gene uncertain. This receptor was identified in an older woman with COVID-19, enrolled during active disease. The sequencing input was peripheral blood. The CDR3 protein is CASSIGFGVEAFF. DNA of the CDR3: TGTGCCAGTAGTATAGGCTTTGGAGTGGAAGCTTTCTTT.